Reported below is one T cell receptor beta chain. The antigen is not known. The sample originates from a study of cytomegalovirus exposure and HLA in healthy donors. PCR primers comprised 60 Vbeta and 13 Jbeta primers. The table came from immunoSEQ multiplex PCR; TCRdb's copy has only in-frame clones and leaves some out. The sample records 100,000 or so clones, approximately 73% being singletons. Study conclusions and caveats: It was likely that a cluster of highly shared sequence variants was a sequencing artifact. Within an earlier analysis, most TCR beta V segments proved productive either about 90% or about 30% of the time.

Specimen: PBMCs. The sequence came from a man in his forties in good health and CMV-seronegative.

In DNA form, the CDR3 reads TGTGCCAGCAGCCAAAGGGGGGAGACCCAGTACTTC. Protein sequence: CASSQRGETQYF. This chain uses TRBV14 with TRBJ2-5, with D tentatively TRBD1 (6 bases). The CDR3 is 12 residues long. Trimming stripped 2 bases from V and 5 bases from J, with 6 bases between. Germline loops: CDR1 SGHDN, CDR2 FVKESK.